One and the same sample provided the 18 T cell receptor beta chains below, sequenced in a study of vaccination and CD4 T cells after COVID-19. Documented treatment: approximately 11-day PBMC culture with coronavirus spike peptide pools or control peptides (ViraFEST assay). These receptors' targets are unknown. Once obtained from cultured CD4+ T cells, the DNA was sequenced using the Oncomine TCR Beta short-read assay. Each CDR3 protein gets one entry after TCRdb re-called the PCR reads with MiXCR. The sample shows 13,000 to 15,000 distinct CDR3 sequences, 25% to 35% of them seen only once. The sequenced material came from cultured CD4+ T cells from blood. All receptors derive from a human donor with COVID-19.

A few counts support this clonotype. J is TRBJ2-5 and V is TRBV20-1; tentatively, D is TRBD1 (5 bases). This CDR3 is built from 15 residues. Per germline, CDR1 DFQATT and CDR2 SNEGSKA (reference sequence). The ends were cut back, 0 bases at V and 2 bases at J, with 13 bases in the middle. The CDR3 nucleotides read TGCAGTGCTAGAGATCCCACGCAGGGTCAAGAGACCCAGTACTTC. It translates to CSARDPTQGQETQYF.

The J gene is TRBJ1-6, the V gene TRBV2; TRBD1 is a possible D gene (6 bases). Trimming removed 8 bases from V and 10 bases from J, with 9 bases in between. Looked up from germline, CDR1 is SNHLY and CDR2 is FYNNEI. The CDR3 is made up of 11 amino acids. The CDR3 protein is CASGGGSPLHF. The CDR3 DNA reads as TGTGCCAGCGGGGGGGGCTCACCCCTCCACTTT.

A few counts support this clonotype. The chain carries TRBV2 and TRBJ1-3, with a weak D call TRBD1 (6 bases). Germline V gene data show CDR1 as SNHLY and CDR2 as FYNNEI. Trimming took off 5 bases at V and 0 bases at J, with 11 bases between the two ends. This CDR3 has 15 residues. The CDR3 DNA reads TGTGCCAGCAGTCAGGGGCCCTACTCTGGAAACACCATATATTTT. This sequence encodes CASSQGPYSGNTIYF.

The rearrangement links TRBV6-2 or TRBV6-3 to TRBJ1-2; TRBD1 agrees at 11 bases. Germline lookup yields CDR1 MNHEY and CDR2 SVGEGT. J was trimmed by 3 bases and V by 4 bases; bases with no gene match: 13. This CDR3 contains 18 residues. In nucleotides, the CDR3 is TGTGCCAGCAGTTCCCAACGCGGACAGGGGGCTTTTGACTATGGCTACACCTTC. Protein product: CASSSQRGQGAFDYGYTF.

The chain combines TRBV5-6 with TRBJ1-3; perhaps TRBD1 as D (5 bases). V dropped 4 bases and J dropped 1 base, with 18 bases sitting between them. Per germline, CDR1 SGHDT and CDR2 YYEEEE. The CDR3 contains 17 residues. The CDR3 region is CASSRLGGGRSGNTIYF. The CDR3 nucleotides are TGTGCCAGCAGCCGACTGGGCGGGGGTCGTTCTGGAAACACCATATATTTT.

This clonotype is labeled as medium-sized. The chain carries TRBV20-1 and TRBJ1-3; the D gene is possibly TRBD1 (6 bases). Germline V gene lookup returns CDR1 DFQATT and CDR2 SNEGSKA (reference sequence). The CDR3 is 13 amino acids. V lost 6 bases, J lost 4 bases, and 13 bases lay in between. The CDR3 is CSATGMEGNTIYF. The DNA for the CDR3 is TGCAGTGCGACAGGCATGGAAGGAAACACCATATATTTT.

In its sample, this clonotype was seen a few times. The V call is TRBV20-1, the J call TRBJ2-1; TRBD2 matches 7 bases. CDR1 is DFQATT, CDR2 SNEGSKA, per germline (reference sequence). The length of the CDR3 is 14 residues. With V trimmed by 4 bases and J by 4 bases, 7 bases remained unmatched. The CDR3 is CSATRGSGYNEQFF. In DNA, the CDR3 is TGCAGTGCTACCCGGGGTAGCGGGTACAATGAGCAGTTCTTC.

This clonotype was observed a few times. The chain joins TRBV19 to TRBJ2-7; 7 bases line up with TRBD1. Germline-derived CDR1 and CDR2 are LNHDA and SQIVND (reference sequence). This CDR3 contains 14 residues. V shed 5 bases, J shed 2 bases, and the junction held 6 bases outside the gene matches. The CDR3 loop is CASSFEQGTYEQYF. The CDR3 nucleotides read TGTGCCAGTAGTTTCGAACAGGGGACCTACGAGCAGTACTTC.

V and J are TRBV5-1 and TRBJ1-2; possible D gene TRBD1, 5 bases. The CDR3 is 14 amino acids. Trimming cost V 4 bases and J 4 bases, with 14 bases left between them. Germline V gene sequence: CDR1 SGHRS, CDR2 YFSETQ. CDR3: CASSARDGIYGYTF. CDR3 nucleotides: TGCGCCAGCAGCGCCCGGGACGGAATCTATGGCTACACCTTC.

This sequence joins TRBV10-3 and TRBJ2-3; weak D call: TRBD2 (7 bases). Germline values: CDR1 ENHRY, CDR2 SYGVKD. The ends were cut back, 2 bases at V and 0 bases at J, with 12 bases in the middle. The CDR3 is made up of 16 amino acids. CDR3 in DNA: TGTGCCATCAGTGAGAGGGGGGGGCCTAGCACAGATACGCAGTATTTT. Residues: CAISERGGPSTDTQYF.

This clonotype showed up just a few times. The V and J genes are TRBV6-5 and TRBJ1-5; 7 nucleotides agree with TRBD1. After removal of 2 bases from V and 2 bases from J, the junction contained 3 bases not matched to a gene. CDR3 length equals 15 residues. CDR1 is MNHEY and CDR2 is SVGAGI in the germline V gene. CDR3 DNA sequence: TGTGCCAGCAGTTACACGACAGGGCGCAATCAGCCCCAGCATTTT. Translating gives CASSYTTGRNQPQHF.

J is TRBJ2-5 and V is TRBV27; the match to TRBD2 covers 7 bases. V lost 0 bases to trimming and J lost 7 bases; unmatched junction nucleotides: 32. The germline gives CDR1 MNHEY, CDR2 SMNVEV (reference sequence). This CDR3 has 23 residues. CDR3 amino acids: CASSLSAGVSGGVKRAGKGTQYF. The CDR3 coding sequence is TGTGCCAGCAGTTTATCGGCTGGCGTAAGTGGGGGAGTCAAGAGAGCGGGAAAAGGGACCCAGTACTTC.

The table lists this clonotype with a few counts. V and J are TRBV27 and TRBJ2-3; 16 bases are a match to TRBD2. J lost 4 bases, V lost 2 bases, and 3 bases had no gene match. The germline gives CDR1 MNHEY, CDR2 SMNVEV (reference sequence). The CDR3 covers 17 residues. The CDR3: CASSLAGTSGGADTQYF. DNA of the CDR3: TGTGCCAGCAGTTTAGCCGGGACTAGCGGGGGGGCAGATACGCAGTATTTT.

The chain joins TRBV7-9 to TRBJ1-1; 9 bases line up with TRBD1. This CDR3 has 14 residues. J was trimmed by 4 bases and V by 6 bases; bases with no gene match: 6. Germline V gives CDR1 SEHNR, CDR2 FQNEAQ (reference sequence). CDR3 nucleotide sequence: TGTGCCAGCAGTCCCGGGACAGGGACCACTGAAGCTTTCTTT. Its protein product is CASSPGTGTTEAFF.

The V gene is TRBV5-8, the J gene TRBJ1-2; no definite D call. The ends were cut back, 0 bases at V and 8 bases at J, with 14 bases in the middle. The germline gives CDR1 SGHTS, CDR2 YDEGEE. This CDR3 spans 14 amino acids. CDR3 DNA: TGTGCCAGCAGCTTGGCCTACCCGGCTGGGGGCTACACCTTC. This encodes CASSLAYPAGGYTF.

The chain combines TRBV18 with TRBJ1-1; 8 nucleotides line up with TRBD1. The V and J ends lost 5 bases and 11 bases, in that order; junction bases with no gene match: 7. Germline-derived CDR1 and CDR2 are KGHSH and LQKENI. The CDR3 runs to 12 residues. In nucleotides, the CDR3 is TGTGCCAGCTCATCCCAGGACAGGGTGGCTTTCTTT. Residues: CASSSQDRVAFF.

By its share, this clonotype is medium-sized (0.01 to 0.1%). The chain uses TRBV7-9 and TRBJ2-2; D gene ambiguous. The CDR3 runs to 16 residues. Trimming left V 3 bases short and J 4 bases short, with 15 bases between. Germline CDR1 SEHNR, CDR2 FQNEAQ (reference sequence). In nucleotides, the CDR3 is TGTGCCAGCAGCTTTCCAACTGGTCGAGGCACCGGGGAGCTGTTTTTT. Its protein product is CASSFPTGRGTGELFF.

The rearrangement links TRBV6-4 to TRBJ2-1; D is possibly TRBD2 (6 bases). The V and J ends lost 4 bases and 0 bases respectively, with 16 bases between them. This CDR3 is built from 17 residues. CDR1 is MRHNA, CDR2 SNTAGT, per germline. This CDR3 reads CASSVETSLSSYNEQFF. DNA of the CDR3: TGTGCCAGCAGTGTCGAAACTAGCTTAAGCTCCTACAATGAGCAGTTCTTC.